This is a list of T cell receptor beta chains from one sample in a study of Graves' ophthalmopathy and Graves' hyperthyroidism. MiXCR was run by TCRdb on the multiplex PCR reads, yielding one entry per CDR3 protein. The sample yields 740,000 or so distinct CDR3 sequences, approximately 40% seen once. Sequencing was carried out using peripheral blood. All receptors derive from an adult man with Graves' ophthalmopathy. Both conserved end residues are trimmed from each CDR3. The order of the fields is CDR3 protein, V gene, J gene, D gene. The D gene is left open where the match is weak.

CDR3aa: ASSYLRTRDYEQY; v_gene: TRBV6-5; j_gene: TRBJ2-7; d_gene: TRBD2
CDR3aa: ASRRTGANTEAF; v_gene: TRBV11-2; j_gene: TRBJ1-1; d_gene: TRBD1
CDR3aa: ASSGGQGLVNEQY; v_gene: TRBV11-1; j_gene: TRBJ2-7; d_gene: TRBD1
CDR3aa: ASSQRAGGANVLT; v_gene: TRBV7-9; j_gene: TRBJ2-6; d_gene: NA
CDR3aa: ASSQVVLMARGGYT; v_gene: TRBV7-9; j_gene: TRBJ1-2; d_gene: NA
CDR3aa: ASSPTDHLNTEAF; v_gene: TRBV7-3; j_gene: TRBJ1-1; d_gene: NA
CDR3aa: ASSLRTGKETQY; v_gene: TRBV7-9; j_gene: TRBJ2-5; d_gene: TRBD1
CDR3aa: ASTEGFSGGWGETQY; v_gene: TRBV2; j_gene: TRBJ2-5; d_gene: TRBD2
CDR3aa: ASSQVRQPCQ; v_gene: TRBV4-1; j_gene: TRBJ1-1; d_gene: NA
CDR3aa: ASRDTLSTDTQY; v_gene: TRBV2; j_gene: TRBJ2-3; d_gene: NA
CDR3aa: ASSLLRRSLYEQY; v_gene: TRBV14; j_gene: TRBJ2-7; d_gene: NA
CDR3aa: ASSLVGTGERY; v_gene: TRBV5-1; j_gene: TRBJ2-7; d_gene: TRBD1
CDR3aa: ASSRTGKSYEQY; v_gene: TRBV7-9; j_gene: TRBJ2-7; d_gene: TRBD1
CDR3aa: ASSIQLGGSGANVLT; v_gene: TRBV7-2; j_gene: TRBJ2-6; d_gene: NA
CDR3aa: ATETGTGSTEAF; v_gene: TRBV6-6; j_gene: TRBJ1-1; d_gene: TRBD1
CDR3aa: ATSDDPGAGDQPQH; v_gene: TRBV24-1; j_gene: TRBJ1-5; d_gene: NA
CDR3aa: ASSQEIIGGVGRGYT; v_gene: TRBV7-9; j_gene: TRBJ1-2; d_gene: NA
CDR3aa: ASSYGRPERGRSSYEQY; v_gene: TRBV25-1; j_gene: TRBJ2-7; d_gene: TRBD2
CDR3aa: SVEHTSGTYEQY; v_gene: TRBV29-1; j_gene: TRBJ2-7; d_gene: TRBD2
CDR3aa: ASSLGAKTGGYT; v_gene: TRBV7-9; j_gene: TRBJ1-2; d_gene: NA
CDR3aa: ASSLSRDLSYEQY; v_gene: TRBV5-5; j_gene: TRBJ2-7; d_gene: NA
CDR3aa: SVTRRQNTEA; v_gene: TRBV29-1; j_gene: TRBJ2-6; d_gene: NA
CDR3aa: ASQSFPNTEAF; v_gene: TRBV19; j_gene: TRBJ1-1; d_gene: NA
CDR3aa: SVGAGLARNTGELF; v_gene: TRBV29-1; j_gene: TRBJ2-2; d_gene: NA
CDR3aa: ASSDTGEETQY; v_gene: TRBV7-6; j_gene: TRBJ2-5; d_gene: NA
CDR3aa: ASSEDRGRVEKLF; v_gene: TRBV9; j_gene: TRBJ1-4; d_gene: TRBD1
CDR3aa: SVEYRDRRETQY; v_gene: TRBV29-1; j_gene: TRBJ2-5; d_gene: TRBD1
CDR3aa: ASSIGGTRGETQY; v_gene: TRBV19; j_gene: TRBJ2-5; d_gene: NA
CDR3aa: SATGVQPQH; v_gene: TRBV20-1; j_gene: TRBJ1-5; d_gene: NA
CDR3aa: ASSQESSRPYEQY; v_gene: TRBV7-9; j_gene: TRBJ2-7; d_gene: NA
CDR3aa: SVDGRGSQGIEETQY; v_gene: TRBV29-1; j_gene: TRBJ2-5; d_gene: NA
CDR3aa: ASSVGTGGNEQY; v_gene: TRBV7-2; j_gene: TRBJ2-7; d_gene: TRBD1
CDR3aa: SGHDRVTQY; v_gene: TRBV29-1; j_gene: TRBJ2-3; d_gene: TRBD1
CDR3aa: ASSPGTGGVYEQY; v_gene: TRBV7-3; j_gene: TRBJ2-7; d_gene: TRBD1
CDR3aa: ASSTQPGTARGQPQH; v_gene: TRBV19; j_gene: TRBJ1-5; d_gene: TRBD1
CDR3aa: ASSEAQGGTQY; v_gene: TRBV2; j_gene: TRBJ2-5; d_gene: NA